A selection of T cell receptor beta chains follows, all from one sample in a study of blood T cell repertoires in COVID-19. Assay: immunoSEQ multiplex PCR; the TCRdb copy retains only in-frame clones and omits some. The sample comprises fewer than 450,000 clones, around 90% of which are singletons, and under 0.7% rests with the top ten. The sample was PBMCs or T cells enriched from blood (not recorded which). The receptor source for this set is a man younger than 35 who had recovered from COVID-19. CDR3s include the opening cysteine and the closing phenylalanine or tryptophan. Each record gives: V gene, D gene, CDR3 protein. A D gene is named only where the DNA matches it firmly.

V: TRBV27; D: -; CDR3: CASSLRPTRRSTDTQYF
V: TRBV5-5; D: -; CDR3: CASSLRQSESRANEKLFF
V: TRBV19; D: TRBD2; CDR3: CASSPRGGRGTQYF
V: TRBV10-2; D: -; CDR3: CASSAGQLSYNEQFF
V: TRBV9; D: TRBD2; CDR3: CASSPSLLLAGGMYNEQFF
V: TRBV19; D: TRBD1; CDR3: CASSIFWQGVVEAEAFF
V: TRBV7-2; D: TRBD2; CDR3: CASSPQREAYNEQFF
V: TRBV3-1/TRBV3-2; D: -; CDR3: CASSQADLGQGEQYF
V: TRBV2; D: -; CDR3: CASTRSDGNTEAFF
V: TRBV11-3; D: TRBD2; CDR3: CASSLVASGGSLGTQYF
V: TRBV18; D: -; CDR3: CASSPPRSGGLDTEAFF
V: TRBV27; D: -; CDR3: CASSLLSGGEAFF
V: TRBV18; D: -; CDR3: CASSPYPGLLGSSYNSPLHF
V: TRBV19; D: TRBD1; CDR3: CASSTDRGTEAFF
V: TRBV5-4; D: -; CDR3: CASSLVRSADCTF
V: TRBV27; D: TRBD1; CDR3: CASRRTGQATDTQYF
V: TRBV2; D: TRBD2; CDR3: CASSPAGRGEQYF
V: TRBV7-9; D: TRBD2; CDR3: CASSPSIVTSGFTDTQYF
V: TRBV5-1; D: -; CDR3: CASSLDGNYGYTF
V: TRBV28; D: -; CDR3: CASRPPGVSSGNTIYF
V: TRBV6-1; D: -; CDR3: CASSDNPSTGELFF
V: TRBV27; D: -; CDR3: CASSPSGNGYGYTF
V: TRBV5-4; D: TRBD2; CDR3: CASVATSGNQETQYF
V: TRBV18; D: -; CDR3: CASSPVGGTAAFF
V: TRBV13; D: -; CDR3: CASSPRQNSNTIYF
V: TRBV18; D: -; CDR3: CASSPPQGRYGYTF
V: TRBV2; D: -; CDR3: CASSDGWEANYGYTF
V: TRBV7-8; D: -; CDR3: CASSLSGSTDTQYF
V: TRBV5-1; D: -; CDR3: CASSLNVRDTYTF
V: TRBV19; D: -; CDR3: CASSIGGAQPQHF
V: TRBV19; D: -; CDR3: CASSARADNSNQPQHF
V: TRBV9; D: TRBD1; CDR3: CASSAPLQGDAGNTIYF
V: TRBV9; D: TRBD1; CDR3: CASSAAGTGGGYTF
V: TRBV23-1; D: -; CDR3: CASSQIVGGTGEQYF
V: TRBV14; D: -; CDR3: CASSQDEKQLRVGCQPQHF
V: TRBV7-8; D: -; CDR3: CASSLAGSMAETQYF
V: TRBV18; D: TRBD1; CDR3: CASSAGQGFYEQYF
V: TRBV5-4; D: TRBD1; CDR3: CASSLTGTGRLYGYTF
V: TRBV7-8; D: TRBD1; CDR3: CASSRRQGLGDTIYF
V: TRBV6-6; D: -; CDR3: CASSPKVLLASGTYEQYF
V: TRBV13; D: TRBD2; CDR3: CASSLGLMGLAGVKGDEQFF
V: TRBV9; D: TRBD2; CDR3: CASSAGTSGRDTQYF
V: TRBV19; D: -; CDR3: CASSPRAVNTEAFF
V: TRBV2; D: TRBD1; CDR3: CASGTGGTEAFF
V: TRBV3-1/TRBV3-2; D: TRBD2; CDR3: CASSQAAAGGPILNEQFF
V: TRBV6-1; D: -; CDR3: CASSELGGHQETQYF
V: TRBV5-4; D: -; CDR3: CASSLAQNSGNTIYF
V: TRBV3-1/TRBV3-2; D: -; CDR3: CASSQGVSTDTQYF
V: TRBV9; D: -; CDR3: CASSARNLNTEAFF